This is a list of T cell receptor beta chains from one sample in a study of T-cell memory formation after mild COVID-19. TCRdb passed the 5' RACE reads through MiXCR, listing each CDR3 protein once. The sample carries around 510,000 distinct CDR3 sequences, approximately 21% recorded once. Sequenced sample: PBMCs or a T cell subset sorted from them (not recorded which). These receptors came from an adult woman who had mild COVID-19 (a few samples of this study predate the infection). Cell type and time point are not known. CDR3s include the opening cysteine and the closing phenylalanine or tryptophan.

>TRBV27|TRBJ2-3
CASSYNPRRKGGLDTQYF
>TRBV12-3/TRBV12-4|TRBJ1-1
CASSFTLEGPTEAFF
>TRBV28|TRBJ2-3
CASSPAWLAGEDTQYF
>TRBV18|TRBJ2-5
CASSPRTNQETQYF
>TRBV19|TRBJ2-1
CASSTGRLGNNEQFF
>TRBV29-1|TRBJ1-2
CSVDLKRGNYGYTF
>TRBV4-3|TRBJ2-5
CASSQELQETQYF
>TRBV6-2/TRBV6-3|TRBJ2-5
CASIAQGWETQYF
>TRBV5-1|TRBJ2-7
CASSGGRPYEQYF
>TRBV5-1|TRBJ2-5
CASSLGAVRLLQETQYF
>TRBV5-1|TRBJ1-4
CASRVATNEKLFF
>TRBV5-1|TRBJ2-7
CASSGTQGLRSYEQYF
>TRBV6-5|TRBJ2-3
CASRPSLARGGTDTQYF
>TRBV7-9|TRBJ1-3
CASSLGSGTGEVGNTIYF
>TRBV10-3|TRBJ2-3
CATGLAGHTDTQYF
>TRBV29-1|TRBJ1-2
CSGGGGTGENYGYTF
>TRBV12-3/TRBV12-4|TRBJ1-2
CASSPRAHDGYTF
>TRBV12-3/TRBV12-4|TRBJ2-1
CASSLTGGLANEQFF
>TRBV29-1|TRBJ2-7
CSVMTSGGSEQYF
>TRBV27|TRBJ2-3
CASSFVGPTDTQYF
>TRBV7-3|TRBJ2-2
CASSLKAGFWKNTGELFF
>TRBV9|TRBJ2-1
CASSVSSGSYNEQFF
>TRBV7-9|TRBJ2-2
CASSSPTSPLTGELFF
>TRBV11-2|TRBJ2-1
CASSLVDAPEQFF
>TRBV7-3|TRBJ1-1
CASSSHPLGGLRNTEAFF